This TCR beta chain comes out of a study of blood T cell repertoires in COVID-19 (TCRdb year 2020). Looking at the study overall: The collaborator samples originated in the United States, Italy and Spain and spanned the acute and convalescent phases of COVID-19. HLA class I and class II types, where available, came from metadata supplied by the sample provider rather than from assay-based typing. The prospective study material was composed of cDNA or gDNA derived from T cells, B-cell-depleted T cells, or PBMCs. The repertoires were released in a freely available public database intended as a resource for research on the immune response to SARS-CoV-2. The samples were drawn from two sources: the first 160 participants of the ongoing ImmuneRACE study, and 1,254 subjects contributed by 6 global collaborators. A de-identified subject ID, COVID-19 status, age in years and sex were almost always included in the sample metadata. Deeply sampled blood TCRbeta repertoires from subjects exposed to, actively infected with, or recovered from COVID-19 were included in the dataset. Overall results and qualifications from the work: How much clinical and demographic metadata was included differed by source and by participant, and the metadata was provided uncurated.

The collaborating institutions used their own protocols to collect whole blood in K2EDTA tubes. Collaborator samples were shipped for TCRbeta analysis as frozen whole blood, isolated PBMCs, or DNA extracted from either sample type. TCRbeta CDR3 regions were amplified from genomic DNA by means of the immunoSEQ Assay, a bias-controlled multiplex PCR. The paper's processing steps were these. Within the assay, amplification of reference gene primers was used to estimate how many nucleated cells each sample contained. Sequence reads were collapsed and filtered to measure the absolute abundance of every unique TCRbeta CDR3 rearrangement. For each sample, productive Simpson clonality was calculated as the square root of Simpson's diversity index across productive rearrangements. Sourced from immuneACCESS, this table was stored by TCRdb with only in-frame sequences that have V and J called. A share of the clones is absent; for the studies checked, an unresolved V gene accounts for under half, and the remainder has no known explanation. Clone size and V and J calls were adopted from that table, with D and trimming inferred from the DNA. This sample has 150,000 to 200,000 clones in its table, and approximately 84% of those were observed once. In total, the top ten clones hold approximately 15% of the sample.

The CDR3 runs 11 amino acids, cysteine and phenylalanine included. Only CDR3 DNA is held: 33 bases, read in frame from base 1. Per the germline V gene, SGHRS is the CDR1 and YFSETQ is the CDR2. V and J lose 3 bases and 11 bases, and a span of 9 bases separates them. A word on this clone: Its antigen is not yet known. No much larger clone exists at a distance of one base, and base qualities are not known.

The clonotype comes from an elderly woman with acute or convalescent COVID-19. The chain is assembled from TRBV5-1 and TRBJ1-5; matching of 6 bases hints at TRBD1 as the D gene. The sample comprised peripheral blood. The CDR3 corresponds to CASSSDRTQHF. The nucleotide sequence reads TGCGCCAGCAGCTCGGACAGAACCCAGCATTTT.